This T cell receptor (beta chain) was sequenced for a study of identical twins. Findings and limits, study-wide: Monozygotic twins shared more out-of-frame TCR alpha than recombination models predicted.

To note about this clonotype: The antigen is not known.

In TCRdb, the 5' RACE reads were re-called with MiXCR into one record per CDR3 protein. The sample includes a few hundred thousand distinct CDR3 sequences, approximately 8.8% of them seen just once. This CDR3 comprises 14 residues. The V segment lost 6 bases and the J segment 4 bases; nucleotides outside the gene matches: 5. CDR1 SNHLY and CDR2 FYNNEI come from the germline V gene. Sample: naive T cells sorted from blood. The TCR comes from a woman aged 45-65 years in good health. The gene calls are TRBV2 and TRBJ2-1; 8 nucleotides line up with TRBD1. The CDR3 spells CASRRGQEYNEQFF. The CDR3 bases are TGTGCCAGCAGACGGGGACAGGAGTACAATGAGCAGTTCTTC.